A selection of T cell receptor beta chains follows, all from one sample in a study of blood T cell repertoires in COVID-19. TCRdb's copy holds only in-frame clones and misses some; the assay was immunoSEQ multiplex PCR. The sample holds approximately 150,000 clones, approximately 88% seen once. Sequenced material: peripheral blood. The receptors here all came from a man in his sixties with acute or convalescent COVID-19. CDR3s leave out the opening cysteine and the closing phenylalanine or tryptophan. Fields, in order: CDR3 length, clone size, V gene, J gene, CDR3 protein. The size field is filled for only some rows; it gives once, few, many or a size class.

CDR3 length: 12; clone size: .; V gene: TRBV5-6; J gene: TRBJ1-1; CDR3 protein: ASSFQTGAGGAF
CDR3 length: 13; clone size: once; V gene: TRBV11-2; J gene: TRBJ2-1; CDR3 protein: ASSESSGNYNEQF
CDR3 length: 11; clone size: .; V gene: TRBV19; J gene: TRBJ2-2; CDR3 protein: ASQRMNTGELF
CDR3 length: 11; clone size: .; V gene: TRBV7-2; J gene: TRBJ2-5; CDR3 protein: ASSFYRGETQY
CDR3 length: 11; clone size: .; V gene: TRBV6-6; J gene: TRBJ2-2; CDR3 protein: VSRGGQTGELF
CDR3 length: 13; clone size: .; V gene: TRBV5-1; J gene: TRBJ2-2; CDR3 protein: ASSLDRGDTGELF
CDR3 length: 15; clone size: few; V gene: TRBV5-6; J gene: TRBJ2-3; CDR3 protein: ASSLILAGGRADTQY
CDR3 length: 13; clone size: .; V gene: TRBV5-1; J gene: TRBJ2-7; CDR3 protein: ASSLETSGLYEQY
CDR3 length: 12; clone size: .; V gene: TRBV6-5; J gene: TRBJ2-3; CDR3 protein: ASSSGQGTDTQY
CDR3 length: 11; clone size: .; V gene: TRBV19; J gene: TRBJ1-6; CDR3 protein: ASSRDRDSPLH
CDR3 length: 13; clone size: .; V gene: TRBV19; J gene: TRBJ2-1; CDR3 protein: ASSLGLAGVSEQF
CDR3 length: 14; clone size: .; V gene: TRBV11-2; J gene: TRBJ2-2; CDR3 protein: ASSLGWGLNTGELF
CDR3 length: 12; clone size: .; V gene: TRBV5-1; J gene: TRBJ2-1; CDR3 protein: ASSLVQGANEQF
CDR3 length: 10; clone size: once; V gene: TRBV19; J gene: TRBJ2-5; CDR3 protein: ASSRRKETQY
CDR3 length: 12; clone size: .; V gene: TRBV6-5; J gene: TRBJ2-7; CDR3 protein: ASSYSGTAWEQY
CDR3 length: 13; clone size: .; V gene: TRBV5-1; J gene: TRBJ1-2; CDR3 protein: ASSLGGQGGYGYT
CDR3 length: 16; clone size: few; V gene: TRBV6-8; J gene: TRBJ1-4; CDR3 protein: ASSYLYFRLGSDEKLF
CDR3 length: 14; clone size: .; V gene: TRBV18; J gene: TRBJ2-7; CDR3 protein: ASSPPLLAGDYEQY
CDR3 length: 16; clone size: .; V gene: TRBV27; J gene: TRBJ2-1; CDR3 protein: ASSSGGGWGSSYNEQF
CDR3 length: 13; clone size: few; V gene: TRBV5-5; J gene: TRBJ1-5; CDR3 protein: ASSLAGQGTQPQH
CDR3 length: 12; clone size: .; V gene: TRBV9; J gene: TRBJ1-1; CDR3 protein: ASSVVSSNTEAF
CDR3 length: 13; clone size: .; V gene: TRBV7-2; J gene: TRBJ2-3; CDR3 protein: ASSLDRGKTDTQY
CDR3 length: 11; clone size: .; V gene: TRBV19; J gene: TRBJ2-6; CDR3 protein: ASGVSGANVLT